Below, 24 T cell receptor beta chains from the same sample are listed, as sequenced in a study of Graves' ophthalmopathy and Graves' hyperthyroidism. RNA served as the template for amplifying TCR beta CDR3 regions. Second-round multiplex PCR followed a first-round RT-PCR using HTBI primers. TCRdb fed the multiplex PCR reads into MiXCR, producing one record per CDR3 protein. Of some 400,000 distinct CDR3 sequences listed, approximately 20% are singletons. Sample: peripheral blood. The receptors shown here come from a woman aged 18 to 35 with Graves' ophthalmopathy.

This clonotype has ten or more counts. V gene TRBV2 combines with J gene TRBJ1-1; no clear D gene. V shed 3 bases and J shed 8 bases, with 7 bases lying between them. CDR1 is SNHLY, CDR2 FYNNEI, per germline. CDR3 length: 11 amino acids. Written as DNA, the CDR3 is TGTGCCAGCAGTGACGTCCAAGAAGCTTTCTTT. Protein: CASSDVQEAFF.

This clonotype has ten or more counts. The chain has TRBV12-3 or TRBV12-4 and TRBJ1-6; D uncertain. The V end lost 5 bases, the J end lost 7 bases, and 12 bases lay between the germline ends. This CDR3 is 14 amino acids long. This chain's CDR3 is CASSSRIKNSPLHF. CDR3 nucleotide sequence: TGTGCCAGCAGTAGCAGAATTAAGAATTCACCCCTCCACTTT.

The chain carries TRBV18 and TRBJ2-5; weak D call: TRBD2 (6 bases). The CDR3 loop spans 15 amino acids. V was shortened by 2 bases and J by 5 bases, with 15 bases between the two germline ends. Germline CDR1 reads KGHSH; CDR2 reads LQKENI. CDR3 residues: CASSPTGAGGETQYF. CDR3 nucleotide sequence: TGTGCCAGCTCACCAACCGGGGCAGGAGGGGAGACCCAGTACTTC.

Ten or more counts support this clonotype. The chain carries TRBV28 and TRBJ2-5; either TRBD1 or TRBD2 may fit D (7 bases each). The ends were cut back, 3 bases at V and 3 bases at J, with 17 bases in the middle. Per germline, CDR1 MDHEN and CDR2 SYDVKM. The CDR3 contains 16 residues. Here the CDR3 DNA reads TGTGCCAGCAGTTTTCAGACAGGGAGGGGGGAAGAGACCCAGTACTTC. Translated: CASSFQTGRGEETQYF.

This clonotype was detected many times. V is TRBV6-4 and J is TRBJ1-1; possible D gene TRBD1, 5 bases. CDR1 is MRHNA and CDR2 is SNTAGT in the germline V gene. Trimming removed 0 bases at V and 2 bases at J, with 16 bases between. CDR3 length: 17 residues. CDR3 protein: CASSDSSWQGPNTEAFF. The CDR3 bases are TGTGCCAGCAGTGACTCAAGCTGGCAGGGACCAAACACTGAAGCTTTCTTT.

V gene TRBV12-3 or TRBV12-4 combines with J gene TRBJ1-1, with D tentatively TRBD1 (6 bases). This CDR3 is 20 amino acids long. Trimming cost V 2 bases and J 5 bases, with 30 bases left between them. CDR3 sequence: CASSLPDPGHLSFTRTEAFF. The CDR3 nucleotides read TGTGCCAGCAGTTTACCCGACCCGGGACACCTTAGTTTTACGAGGACTGAAGCTTTCTTT.

This clonotype was seen ten or more times. This chain connects TRBV6-1 to TRBJ1-1; 7 positions agree with TRBD1. V trimming: 9 bases; J trimming: 3 bases; junction bases outside the gene matches: 13. CDR3 size: 15 residues. Germline V gene lookup returns CDR1 MNHNS and CDR2 SASEGT. The CDR3 nucleotides read TGTGCCAGTCGGACAGGCCCCAGAAGGGACACTGAAGCTTTCTTT. Encoded protein: CASRTGPRRDTEAFF.

This chain connects TRBV28 to TRBJ2-3, with 7 bases fitting TRBD1. The CDR3 has 13 amino acids. J lost 6 bases, V lost 8 bases, and 8 bases had no gene match. The germline V gene has CDR1 MDHEN and CDR2 SYDVKM. The CDR3 region is CASLDTGVDTQYF. CDR3 sequence (DNA): TGTGCCAGCTTGGACACAGGGGTGGATACGCAGTATTTT.

This clonotype appeared many times. The chain joins TRBV6-2 or TRBV6-3 to TRBJ2-6; D call uncertain. Germline CDR1 is MNHEY and CDR2 is SVGEGT. The CDR3 is 17 amino acids. V was trimmed by 5 bases and J by 0 bases, leaving 14 bases between them. CDR3 sequence: CASSPRTGNSGANVLTF. In DNA, the CDR3 is TGTGCCAGCAGTCCCCGGACGGGTAACTCTGGGGCCAACGTCCTGACTTTC.

This clonotype was found many times. V gene TRBV7-2 combines with J gene TRBJ2-3; D is uncertain. The CDR3 is 13 amino acids. Trimming left V 7 bases short and J 0 bases short, with 8 bases between. Looked up from germline, CDR1 is SGHTA and CDR2 is FQGNSA. The CDR3 protein is CASTSSSTDTQYF. The CDR3, as DNA: TGTGCCAGCACCTCCTCTAGCACAGATACGCAGTATTTT. Supplemented by reference TRBV7-2 and TRBJ2-3, the full variable domain reads GAGVSQSPSNKVTEKGKDVELRCDPISGHTALYWYRQSLGQGLEFLIYFQGNSAPDKSGLPSDRFSAERTGGSVSTLTIQRTQQEDSAVYLCASTSSSTDTQYFGPGTRLTVL.

This clonotype was detected ten times or more. CDR3 protein: CASSRAGRASNSEQYF. The CDR3 DNA reads as TGTGCCAGCAGCCGCGCAGGGAGGGCCTCAAATAGCGAGCAGTACTTC. The rearrangement uses TRBV3-1 and TRBJ2-7; 7 positions match TRBD2. With 4 bases clipped from V and 6 bases from J, the junction kept 15 bases outside the gene matches. The CDR3 covers 16 residues. Germline V CDR1 and CDR2: LGHDT, YNNKEL (reference sequence).

This clonotype was observed many times. The chain has TRBV12-3 or TRBV12-4 and TRBJ1-2, with TRBD1 as a possible D gene (5 bases). Trimming pared 5 bases from V and 4 bases from J, leaving 11 bases between. The CDR3 is made up of 13 amino acids. The CDR3 bases are TGTGCCAGCAGTACAAGGGGCGGCTATGGCTACACCTTC. This gives the protein CASSTRGGYGYTF.

This clonotype was recorded many times. This chain links TRBV12-3 or TRBV12-4 with TRBJ2-7; the D is unclear. This CDR3 is 14 amino acids long. The germline V and J ends were trimmed by 3 bases and 2 bases, with 11 bases remaining between them. The CDR3 loop is CASSLGLLTYEQYF. The CDR3 DNA is TGTGCCAGCAGTTTGGGCCTACTTACCTACGAGCAGTACTTC.

This clonotype has just a few counts. The chain employs TRBV29-1 and TRBJ2-7; D is possibly TRBD2 (5 bases). CDR1 and CDR2 from the germline V gene are SQVTM and ANQGSEA. The CDR3 loop spans 13 amino acids. V dropped 5 bases and J dropped 2 bases, with 13 bases sitting between them. The CDR3 sequence: CSVRVAYTYEQYF. In DNA, the CDR3 is TGCAGCGTTCGGGTAGCGTATACCTACGAGCAGTACTTC.

This clonotype was observed a few times. The chain couples TRBV6-1 to TRBJ1-1; D is uncertain. The germline CDR1 and CDR2 sequences are MNHNS and SASEGT. Deletions cut 4 bases from V and 1 base from J, with 10 bases between. This CDR3 has 14 residues. CDR3 sequence (DNA): TGTGCCAGCAGTGCGCTGGGCGAGAACACTGAAGCTTTCTTT. It specifies CASSALGENTEAFF.

The chain carries TRBV6-2 or TRBV6-3 and TRBJ1-2; D not resolved. V lost 5 bases to trimming and J lost 4 bases, with 11 bases between them. This CDR3 is 13 amino acids long. CDR1 MNHEY and CDR2 SVGEGT come from the germline V gene. CDR3 bases: TGTGCCAGCAGTCTGACGGCCCTCTATGGCTACACCTTC. Protein: CASSLTALYGYTF.

This clonotype was picked up many times. The chain employs TRBV9 and TRBJ2-6; D gene ambiguous. CDR1 and CDR2 from the germline V gene are SGDLS and YYNGEE. The CDR3 runs to 15 residues. With 0 bases removed from V and 1 base from J, the gap between germline ends came to 5 bases. The CDR3 is CASSVGFSGANVLTF. The CDR3 coding sequence is TGTGCCAGCAGCGTAGGGTTTTCTGGGGCCAACGTCCTGACTTTC. Full variable domain (outside the CDR3, taken from reference TRBV9 and TRBJ2-6): DSGVTQTPKHLITATGQRVTLRCSPRSGDLSVYWYQQSLDQGLQFLIQYYNGEERAKGNILERFSAQQFPDLHSELNLSSLELGDSALYFCASSVGFSGANVLTFGAGSRLTVL.

In this sample, this clonotype turned up many times. The chain joins TRBV6-5 to TRBJ2-5, with 12 bases aligning to TRBD2. Germline CDR1 reads MNHEY; CDR2 reads SVGAGI. The trim removed 5 bases at V and 5 bases at J, leaving 12 bases unmatched. The CDR3 totals 17 residues. The CDR3 DNA reads TGTGCCAGCAGTCCCTCTAGGCCTAGCGGGGGGGCGGAGACCCAGTACTTC. This encodes CASSPSRPSGGAETQYF.

The chain recombines TRBV3-1 with TRBJ1-1, with a tentative D call TRBD1 (5 bases). The CDR3 runs 14 residues. Germline V lookup: CDR1 LGHDT, CDR2 YNNKEL (reference sequence). V was trimmed by 0 bases and J by 7 bases, leaving 12 bases between them. The CDR3: CASSQERGRSEAFF. CDR3 in DNA: TGTGCCAGCAGCCAAGAAAGGGGACGGAGTGAAGCTTTCTTT.

This clonotype was counted many times. J is TRBJ2-4 and V is TRBV28; D is perhaps TRBD1 or TRBD2 (6 bases each). V was shortened by 3 bases and J by 8 bases, with 20 bases between the two germline ends. Germline V gene data show CDR1 as MDHEN and CDR2 as SYDVKM. This CDR3 has 16 residues. The CDR3 region is CASSLGGSGLRDIQYF. The CDR3 nucleotides read TGTGCCAGCAGTTTGGGGGGCTCAGGGTTGAGGGACATTCAGTACTTC.

This clonotype was detected many times. V gene TRBV28 combines with J gene TRBJ2-7, with D possibly being TRBD1 (6 bases). In germline, CDR1 is MDHEN, CDR2 SYDVKM. There are 12 residues in the CDR3. V lost 6 bases and J lost 9, with 15 bases in between. CDR3 nucleotide sequence: TGTGCCAGCAGCCCCCTGTTACAGGGGCAGTACTTC. Translation: CASSPLLQGQYF.

This clonotype was detected ten times or more. The chain links TRBV28 to TRBJ2-7; D not resolved. Trimming stripped 2 bases from V and 2 bases from J, with 7 bases between. The germline V gene has CDR1 MDHEN and CDR2 SYDVKM. CDR3 length equals 13 residues. The CDR3 is CASSLDTAYEQYF. CDR3 coding DNA: TGTGCCAGCAGTTTAGACACAGCCTACGAGCAGTACTTC.

In its sample, this clonotype was seen many times. The chain carries TRBV18 and TRBJ1-1; possible D gene TRBD1, 5 bases. The CDR3 runs to 14 residues. The V gene lost 3 bases and the J gene lost 0 bases, with 8 bases spanning the gap. CDR1 and CDR2 from the germline V gene are KGHSH and LQKENI. Written as DNA, the CDR3 is TGTGCCAGCTCACCTGTGGGGGTGAACACTGAAGCTTTCTTT. Encoded protein: CASSPVGVNTEAFF.

This clonotype has only one observation. The chain links TRBV10-3 to TRBJ2-7; D is possibly TRBD2 (6 bases). The germline V gene has CDR1 ENHRY and CDR2 SYGVKD. The CDR3 sequence is 17 residues long. The V and J ends lost 6 bases and 0 bases respectively, with 21 bases between them. In nucleotides, the CDR3 is TGTGCCATCAGCTTCAGCGGGCTCACCTCAAGCTCCTACGAGCAGTACTTC. Amino acid sequence: CAISFSGLTSSSYEQYF.